This is a list of T cell receptor beta chains from one sample in a study of high-grade serous ovarian cancer treatment subgroups. The data were produced by immunoSEQ multiplex PCR, yet TCRdb's version contains in-frame clones alone and is incomplete. Of about 15,000 clones in the sample, roughly nine tenths were seen once. Sample: tumor tissue. The receptors here all came from a human donor with high-grade serous ovarian cancer. CDR3s include the opening cysteine and the closing phenylalanine or tryptophan. Each record gives: CDR3 DNA, CDR3 protein, V gene, D gene, clone size, J gene. The D gene is left open where the match is weak. Clone size, where shown, is once, few, many, or a class for clones that have expanded.

CDR3nt: TGTGCCAGCAGCTTATTGCGGGGGGACTACGAGCAGTACTTC
CDR3aa: CASSLLRGDYEQYF
v_gene: TRBV13
d_gene: TRBD2
abundance: .
j_gene: TRBJ2-7

CDR3nt: TGTGCCAGCAGCTTAGGGCAGGAGAGCACAGATACGCAGTATTTT
CDR3aa: CASSLGQESTDTQYF
v_gene: TRBV7-9
d_gene: .
abundance: .
j_gene: TRBJ2-3

CDR3nt: TGTGCCAGCAGCGTAGTCTCAGGGGATGGCTACACCTTC
CDR3aa: CASSVVSGDGYTF
v_gene: TRBV9
d_gene: .
abundance: .
j_gene: TRBJ1-2

CDR3nt: TGTGCCAGCAGCTGGGACAGGGCAGACAATGAGCAGTTCTTC
CDR3aa: CASSWDRADNEQFF
v_gene: TRBV11-2
d_gene: TRBD1
abundance: once
j_gene: TRBJ2-1

CDR3nt: TGTGCCAGCAGCTTAGGGACAGGCTATTACGAGCAGTACTTC
CDR3aa: CASSLGTGYYEQYF
v_gene: TRBV5-6
d_gene: TRBD1
abundance: .
j_gene: TRBJ2-7

CDR3nt: TGTGCCAGCAGTTACAAACAAGCTCACGGGAACACTGAAGCTTTCTTT
CDR3aa: CASSYKQAHGNTEAFF
v_gene: TRBV6-6
d_gene: .
abundance: .
j_gene: TRBJ1-1

CDR3nt: TGTGCCAGCAGCAGTGGCAGGACCGGGGAGCTGTTTTTT
CDR3aa: CASSSGRTGELFF
v_gene: TRBV21-1
d_gene: .
abundance: .
j_gene: TRBJ2-2

CDR3nt: TGTGCCAGCAGCTTACAGCAGGGGGGAACAGCTTTCTTT
CDR3aa: CASSLQQGGTAFF
v_gene: TRBV7-2
d_gene: TRBD1
abundance: .
j_gene: TRBJ1-1

CDR3nt: TGCGCCAGCAGCCCCCAGACTAGCCCCGGGGAGCTGTTTTTT
CDR3aa: CASSPQTSPGELFF
v_gene: TRBV5-1
d_gene: TRBD2
abundance: .
j_gene: TRBJ2-2

CDR3nt: TGTGCCAGCAGGACACCCCTTTCCTATGGCTACACCTTC
CDR3aa: CASRTPLSYGYTF
v_gene: TRBV6-5
d_gene: .
abundance: .
j_gene: TRBJ1-2

CDR3nt: TGTGCCAGCAGTCTATGGGGGAACACTGAAGCTTTCTTT
CDR3aa: CASSLWGNTEAFF
v_gene: TRBV7-2
d_gene: .
abundance: .
j_gene: TRBJ1-1